This T cell receptor beta chain was sequenced for a study of T-cell memory formation after mild COVID-19. Looking at the study overall: Each donor largely had its own TCR clusters. Overall study results and limits: The second-wave clones peaking on day 37 were not confirmed as SARS-CoV-2-specific. Prior to infection, memory already included some responding clones, suggesting cross-reactive memory joined. Contracting CD4+ clones sat mainly in CM and EM; CD8+ in EMRA.

TCRdb ran MiXCR on the 5' RACE reads and lists one entry per CDR3 protein. The table lists a few hundred thousand distinct CDR3 sequences, under 25% of them singletons. Of note for this clonotype: The target antigen is unknown.

Source material: PBMCs or a T cell subset sorted from them (not recorded which). The sequence derives from an adult woman who had mild COVID-19 (a few samples of this study predate the infection). Cell type and time point are not known.

In DNA form, the CDR3 reads TGCAGTGCTAGGAGGGGGAATGGCTACACCTTC. This translates into CSARRGNGYTF. The chain recombines TRBV20-1 with TRBJ1-2; perhaps TRBD1 as D (6 bases). Germline CDR1 reads DFQATT; CDR2 reads SNEGSKA (reference sequence). Trimming took 3 bases from V and 6 from J, leaving 8 bases between them. This CDR3 has 11 amino acids.